The TCR beta chain described here comes from a study of T-cell reconstitution after alpha-beta-depleted transplantation in children. Whole-study findings and limits: When one year had passed after transplant, most T-cell counts and diversity came from newly produced T cells.

Preparation of the TCRbeta library involved a method that used unique molecular identifiers. TCRdb called the PCR reads again in MiXCR, with one record for every CDR3 protein. The sample lists approximately 290,000 distinct CDR3 sequences, 11% occurring once. This clonotype was recorded at least ten times. Its antigen is unknown. The TCR originated in a male patient between 2 and 15 years old who had a stem cell transplant for chronic granulomatous disease, so the T cells may come from the graft donor. Sequencing used peripheral blood, obtained 180 days after TCRalphabeta/CD19-depleted stem cell transplant.

CDR3 residues: CASSEKNIQYF. For the CDR3, the DNA is TGTGCCAGCAGTGAAAAAAACATTCAGTACTTC. V gene TRBV12-3 or TRBV12-4 combines with J gene TRBJ2-4; D unclear. Trimming removed 5 bases at V and 4 bases at J, with 3 bases between. The CDR3 is 11 amino acids.